These 23 T cell receptor beta chains originate from one sample sequenced in a study of cytomegalovirus exposure and HLA in healthy donors. In the PCR, 60 Vbeta and 13 Jbeta primers were used. Repertoires were generated with immunoSEQ multiplex PCR, while TCRdb's copy carries only in-frame clones and drops some. The sample shows 160,000 or so clones, roughly 80% of them seen only once. Material for sequencing was PBMCs. Receptor source: a man younger than 45 in good health and CMV-seronegative.

The gene calls are TRBV4-2 and TRBJ2-3; the D gene is possibly TRBD1 (5 bases). The V end lost 4 bases, the J end lost 0 bases, and 8 bases lay between the germline ends. CDR1 is LGHNA and CDR2 is YNFKEQ in the germline V gene. The CDR3 covers 14 residues. The CDR3 nucleotides are TGTGCCAGCAGCCCCAGGGTTAGCACAGATACGCAGTATTTT. It translates to CASSPRVSTDTQYF.

V gene TRBV6-1 combines with J gene TRBJ2-4, with D perhaps matching TRBD1 (5 bases). This CDR3 is 15 amino acids long. V shed 4 bases and J shed 4 bases, with 14 bases lying between them. Germline-derived CDR1 and CDR2 are MNHNS and SASEGT. The CDR3 sequence: CASSAGNSPKNIQYF. For the CDR3, the DNA is TGTGCCAGCAGTGCAGGGAACTCCCCTAAAAACATTCAGTACTTC.

The chain combines TRBV4-1 with TRBJ2-5, with TRBD2 as a possible D gene (5 bases). The CDR3 is 12 residues long. Germline loops: CDR1 MGHRA, CDR2 YSYEKL. V was clipped by 5 bases and J by 5 bases, with 9 bases between them. The CDR3 protein is CASSGESETQYF. For the CDR3, the DNA is TGCGCCAGCAGCGGGGAGTCGGAGACCCAGTACTTC.

This chain links TRBV15 with TRBJ1-3; a possible D gene is TRBD1 (6 bases). The CDR3 loop spans 15 amino acids. CDR1 is LNHNV, CDR2 YYDKDF, per germline (reference sequence). The V end lost 5 bases, the J end lost 1 base, and 12 bases lay between the germline ends. CDR3 region: CATSPTGLSGNTIYF. The CDR3 DNA reads TGTGCCACCAGCCCCACAGGGCTGTCTGGAAACACCATATATTTT.

The chain combines TRBV18 with TRBJ2-7; TRBD1 matches at 9 bases. Germline V gene data show CDR1 as KGHSH and CDR2 as LQKENI. V gave up 3 bases and J gave up 9 bases; unmatched junction bases: 12. The CDR3 totals 15 residues. The chain's CDR3 is CASSPPGQGPSGQYF. The CDR3 DNA is TGTGCCAGCTCACCCCCGGGACAGGGTCCGTCTGGGCAGTACTTC.

CDR3 nucleotides: TGTGCCTGGAGTCCAGACTCCTACAATGAGCAGTTCTTC. This translates into CAWSPDSYNEQFF. The genes are TRBV30 and TRBJ2-1; D remains unclear. The CDR3 is 13 amino acids. The V and J ends lost 2 bases and 0 bases respectively, with 5 bases between them. Germline V gene data show CDR1 as GTSNPN and CDR2 as SVGIG (reference sequence). Together with reference TRBV30 and TRBJ2-1, the CDR3 gives the full variable domain: SQTIHQWPATLVQPVGSPLSLECTVEGTSNPNLYWYRQAAGRGLQLLFYSVGIGQISSEVPQNLSASRPQDRQFILSSKKLLLSDSGFYLCAWSPDSYNEQFFGPGTRLTVL.

J is TRBJ1-4 and V is TRBV15; possible D gene TRBD1, 6 bases. This CDR3 has 16 amino acids. CDR1 and CDR2 from the germline V gene are LNHNV and YYDKDF (reference sequence). The V and J ends lost 0 bases and 10 bases respectively, with 18 bases between them. In DNA form, the CDR3 reads TGTGCCACCAGCAGAGATTACCCACAGGGTTTGGGAAAACTGTTTTTT. This sequence encodes CATSRDYPQGLGKLFF.

J is TRBJ1-2 and V is TRBV2; 7 bases align to TRBD1. Germline V gene lookup returns CDR1 SNHLY and CDR2 FYNNEI. The CDR3 covers 12 residues. J lost 7 bases, V lost 6 bases, and 5 bases had no gene match. As DNA, the CDR3 is TGTGCCAGCAGGGAGGGGGCGAGTGGCTACACCTTC. Translation gives CASREGASGYTF.

V usage is TRBV6-6 and J usage is TRBJ2-7; 10 nucleotides align to TRBD2. The CDR3 covers 14 residues. Trimming took 7 bases from V and 3 from J; bases not matched to a gene: 6. Germline assignment: CDR1 MNHNY and CDR2 SVGAGI (reference sequence). Here the CDR3 DNA reads TGTGCCAGCATCATCTCTAGCGGGAGCTACGAGCAGTACTTC. Amino acids: CASIISSGSYEQYF.

Remarks on this clone: Other DNA sequences within the sample encode an identical CDR3. V and J are TRBV28 and TRBJ1-5; no definite D call. The CDR3 covers 12 residues. Trimming left V 4 bases short and J 2 bases short, with 3 bases between. Germline V gene sequence: CDR1 MDHEN, CDR2 SYDVKM. The CDR3 DNA sequence: TGTGCCAGCAGTTCGGGCAATCAGCCCCAGCATTTT. Translation: CASSSGNQPQHF.

The V and J genes are TRBV5-1 and TRBJ2-6, with a tentative D call TRBD1 (5 bases). V was cut by 0 bases and J by 1 base, with 5 bases left in between. Germline CDR1 reads SGHRS; CDR2 reads YFSETQ. The CDR3 extends over 15 amino acids. CDR3 nucleotide sequence: TGCGCCAGCAGCTTGGGACAGTCTGGGGCCAACGTCCTGACTTTC. Its translation: CASSLGQSGANVLTF.

This rearrangement joins TRBV10-3 to TRBJ1-3; D may be TRBD1 (6 bases). CDR3 length equals 13 residues. Germline V CDR1 and CDR2: ENHRY, SYGVKD. The V end lost 10 bases, the J end lost 7 bases, and 17 bases lay between the germline ends. The DNA of the CDR3 is TGTGCCACCAGCCGGACAGACGACAACACCATATATTTT. As protein: CATSRTDDNTIYF.

The V gene is TRBV7-6, the J gene TRBJ2-1; D may be TRBD1 (5 bases). Germline CDR1 SGHVS, CDR2 FNYEAQ. V lost 5 bases, J lost 0 bases, and 11 bases lay in between. The CDR3 is made up of 15 amino acids. The CDR3 protein is CASSLTGRSYNEQFF. CDR3 DNA sequence: TGTGCCAGCAGCCTTACAGGTCGCTCCTACAATGAGCAGTTCTTC.

The chain combines TRBV13 with TRBJ2-7; the D gene is possibly TRBD2 (6 bases). Germline CDR1 is PRHDT and CDR2 is FYEKMQ (reference sequence). V was trimmed by 5 bases and J by 5 bases, leaving 7 bases between them. The length of the CDR3 is 11 residues. The CDR3 spells CASSRTNEQYF. CDR3 bases: TGTGCCAGCAGCCGGACTAACGAGCAGTACTTC.

This chain uses TRBV4-2 with TRBJ2-1; TRBD2 matches 10 bases. The CDR3 is made up of 16 amino acids. Losses at the gene ends were 3 bases for V and 9 bases for J; bases not matched to a gene: 11. The germline gives CDR1 LGHNA, CDR2 YNFKEQ. Written as DNA, the CDR3 is TGTGCCAGCAGCCAGTCTTCCCTAGCGGGAGTATTTGAGCAGTTCTTC. It yields the protein CASSQSSLAGVFEQFF.

The V gene is TRBV5-4, the J gene TRBJ2-3; D perhaps matches TRBD2 (6 bases). Germline lookup yields CDR1 SGHNT and CDR2 YYREEE (reference sequence). This CDR3 is 14 amino acids long. The germline V and J ends were trimmed by 5 bases and 0 bases, with 10 bases remaining between them. CDR3 residues: CASRAGTSTDTQYF. CDR3 in DNA: TGTGCCAGCAGGGCGGGGACGAGCACAGATACGCAGTATTTT.

The chain is built from TRBV7-2 and TRBJ2-5; 8 nucleotides match TRBD2. CDR3 size: 12 residues. Per the germline V gene, CDR1 is SGHTA and CDR2 is FQGNSA. Trimming took 5 bases from V and 6 from J; bases not matched to a gene: 2. CDR3 sequence: CASSRGGKTQYF. The CDR3 nucleotides are TGTGCCAGCAGCCGCGGGGGGAAGACCCAGTACTTC.

V is TRBV10-1 and J is TRBJ1-1; D call uncertain. This CDR3 region has 14 residues. Germline assignment: CDR1 WNHNN and CDR2 SYGVQD (reference sequence). V was trimmed by 2 bases and J by 3 bases, leaving 10 bases between them. The DNA of the CDR3 is TGCGCCAGCAGTGAGGCGGCCGAGGACACTGAAGCTTTCTTT. It specifies CASSEAAEDTEAFF.

This chain connects TRBV11-2 to TRBJ2-5, with D perhaps TRBD1 (5 bases). The CDR3 has 14 amino acids. Germline loops: CDR1 SGHAT, CDR2 FQNNGV. V lost 2 bases to trimming and J lost 5 bases, with 12 bases between them. The CDR3 region has the DNA TGTGCCAGCAGCTTACCTCCTCCAGGGGAGACCCAGTACTTC. This sequence encodes CASSLPPPGETQYF.

The J gene is TRBJ2-7, the V gene TRBV7-9, with a possible D match to TRBD2 (6 bases). The germline gives CDR1 SEHNR, CDR2 FQNEAQ (reference sequence). V dropped 2 bases and J dropped 6 bases, with 29 bases sitting between them. This CDR3 is 19 amino acids long. The CDR3 DNA is TGTGCCAGCAGCTTATGGTTGCGAGTGGAGGGAGTTTCATCGCGCGAGCAGTACTTC. It translates to CASSLWLRVEGVSSREQYF.

The chain uses TRBV7-9 and TRBJ2-7; D is ambiguous. Germline CDR1 is SEHNR and CDR2 is FQNEAQ (reference sequence). The length of the CDR3 is 12 residues. V was trimmed by 5 bases and J by 1 base, leaving 6 bases between them. This CDR3 reads CASSRESYEQYF. In DNA, the CDR3 is TGTGCCAGCAGCCGCGAGTCCTACGAGCAGTACTTC.

This clone was seen a single time. The chain recombines TRBV30 with TRBJ2-7; a weak D match, TRBD2 (6 bases). Between the trimmed V and J ends, which lost 0 bases and 7 bases, there was a span of 22 bases. CDR1 and CDR2 from the germline V gene are GTSNPN and SVGIG (reference sequence). The CDR3 runs to 16 residues. DNA of the CDR3: TGTGCCTGGAGTGTAAAGGGCGGGATAGCTACCTTTGAGCAGTACTTC. Protein product: CAWSVKGGIATFEQYF. Full variable domain (outside the CDR3, taken from reference TRBV30 and TRBJ2-7): SQTIHQWPATLVQPVGSPLSLECTVEGTSNPNLYWYRQAAGRGLQLLFYSVGIGQISSEVPQNLSASRPQDRQFILSSKKLLLSDSGFYLCAWSVKGGIATFEQYFGPGTRLTVT.

The V and J genes are TRBV30 and TRBJ2-3, with 9 bases aligning to TRBD2. Germline V gene data show CDR1 as GTSNPN and CDR2 as SVGIG (reference sequence). The CDR3 contains 14 residues. V lost 5 bases, J lost 2 bases, and 5 bases stayed unmatched. Here the CDR3 reads CAWGGLALTDTQYF. In DNA form, the CDR3 reads TGTGCCTGGGGGGGACTAGCCCTCACAGATACGCAGTATTTT. Based on the CDR3 plus reference TRBV30 and TRBJ2-3, the full variable domain is SQTIHQWPATLVQPVGSPLSLECTVEGTSNPNLYWYRQAAGRGLQLLFYSVGIGQISSEVPQNLSASRPQDRQFILSSKKLLLSDSGFYLCAWGGLALTDTQYFGPGTRLTVL.